This T cell receptor (beta chain) originates from a study of T cell responses to AZD1222 COVID-19 vaccine. This CDR3 comprises 16 residues. The V end was cut by 0 bases, the J end by 2 bases, with 11 bases between. In germline, CDR1 is SGHAT, CDR2 FQNNGV. Study conclusions and caveats: Spike-spanning, vaccine-associated CD4 TCRs were dominant at 160-218 and 743-854. As reported, nearly half of all spike-specific TCRs target variant regions that are unmutated. Only after the peak T cell response were repertoires sampled.

Clones were sequenced by immunoSEQ multiplex PCR, and TCRdb holds only the in-frame ones, with some missing. This table has roughly 140,000 clones, 80% to 90% appearing once. On this clone itself: Its matching antigen is unknown.

Sequences were derived from peripheral blood, sampled 28 days after the second AZD1222 dose. The TCR sequence derives from an adult who received the AZD1222 COVID-19 vaccine. The chain couples TRBV11-2 to TRBJ1-3, with D perhaps matching TRBD1 (5 bases). The DNA for the CDR3 is TGTGCCAGCAGCTTAGATGGCGGGGGTCCTGGAAACACCATATATTTT. Its translation is CASSLDGGGPGNTIYF.